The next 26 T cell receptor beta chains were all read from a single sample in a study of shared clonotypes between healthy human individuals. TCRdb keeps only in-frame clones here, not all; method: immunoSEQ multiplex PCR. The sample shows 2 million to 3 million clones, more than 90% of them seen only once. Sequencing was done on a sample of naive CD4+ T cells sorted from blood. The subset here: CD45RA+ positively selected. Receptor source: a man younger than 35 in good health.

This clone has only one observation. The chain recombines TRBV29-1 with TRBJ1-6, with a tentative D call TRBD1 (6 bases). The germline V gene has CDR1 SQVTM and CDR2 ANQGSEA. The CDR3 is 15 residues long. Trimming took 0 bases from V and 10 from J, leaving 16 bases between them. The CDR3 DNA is TGCAGCGTTGAAGAGCGGGCAGGGGCTCGGTCACCCCTCCACTTT. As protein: CSVEERAGARSPLHF.

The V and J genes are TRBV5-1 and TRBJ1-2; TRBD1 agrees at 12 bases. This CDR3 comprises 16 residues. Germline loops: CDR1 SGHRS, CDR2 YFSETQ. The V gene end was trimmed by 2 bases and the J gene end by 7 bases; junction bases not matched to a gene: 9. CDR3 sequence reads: CASSLPPGQGASGYTF. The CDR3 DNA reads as TGCGCCAGCAGCTTACCCCCGGGACAGGGGGCATCTGGCTACACCTTC.

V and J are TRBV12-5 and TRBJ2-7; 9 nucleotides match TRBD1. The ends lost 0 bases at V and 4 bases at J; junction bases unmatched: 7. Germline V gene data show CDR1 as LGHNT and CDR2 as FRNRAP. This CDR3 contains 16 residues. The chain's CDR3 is CASGLVSGTGNYEQYF. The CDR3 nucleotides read TGTGCTAGTGGTTTGGTATCCGGGACAGGGAATTACGAGCAGTACTTC. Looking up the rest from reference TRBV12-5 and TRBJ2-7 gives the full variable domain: DARVTQTPRHKVTEMGQEVTMRCQPILGHNTVFWYRQTMMQGLELLAYFRNRAPLDDSGMPKDRFSAEMPDATLATLKIQPSEPRDSAVYFCASGLVSGTGNYEQYFGPGTRLTVT.

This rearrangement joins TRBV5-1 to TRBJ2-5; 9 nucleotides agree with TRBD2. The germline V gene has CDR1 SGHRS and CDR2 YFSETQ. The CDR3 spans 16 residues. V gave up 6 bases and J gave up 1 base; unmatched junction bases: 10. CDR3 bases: TGCGCCAGCACCCTGAGCGGTAGCGGGGGCCAAGAGACCCAGTACTTC. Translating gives CASTLSGSGGQETQYF.

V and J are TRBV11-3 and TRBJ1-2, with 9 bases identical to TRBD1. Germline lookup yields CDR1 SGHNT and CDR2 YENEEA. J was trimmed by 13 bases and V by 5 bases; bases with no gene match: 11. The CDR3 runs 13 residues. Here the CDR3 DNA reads TGTGCCAGCAGCCCTTCCCCACAGGGGGCCATCACCTTC. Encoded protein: CASSPSPQGAITF. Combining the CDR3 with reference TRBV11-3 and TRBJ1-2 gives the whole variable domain EAGVVQSPRYKIIEKKQPVAFWCNPISGHNTLYWYLQNLGQGPELLIRYENEEAVDDSQLPKDRFSAERLKGVDSTLKIQPAELGDSAVYLCASSPSPQGAITFGSGTRLTVV.

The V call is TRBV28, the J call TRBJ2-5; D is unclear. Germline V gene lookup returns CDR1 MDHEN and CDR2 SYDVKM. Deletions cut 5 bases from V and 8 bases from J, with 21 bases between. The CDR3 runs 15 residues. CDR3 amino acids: CASSPPQVTGETQYF. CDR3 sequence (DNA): TGTGCCAGCAGTCCCCCTCAGGTGACTGGGGAAACCCAGTACTTC.

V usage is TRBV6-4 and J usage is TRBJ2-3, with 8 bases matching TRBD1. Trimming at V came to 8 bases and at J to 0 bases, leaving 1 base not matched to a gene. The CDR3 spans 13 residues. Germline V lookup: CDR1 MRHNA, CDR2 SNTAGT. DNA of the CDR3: TGTGCCAGCGGACAGGGAAGCACAGATACGCAGTATTTT. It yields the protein CASGQGSTDTQYF.

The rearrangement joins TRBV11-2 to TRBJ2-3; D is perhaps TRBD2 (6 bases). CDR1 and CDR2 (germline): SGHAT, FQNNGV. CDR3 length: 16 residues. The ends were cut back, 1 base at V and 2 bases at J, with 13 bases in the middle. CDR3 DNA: TGTGCCAGCAGCTTAGCAGGCGCGGGGCTCACAGATACGCAGTATTTT. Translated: CASSLAGAGLTDTQYF.

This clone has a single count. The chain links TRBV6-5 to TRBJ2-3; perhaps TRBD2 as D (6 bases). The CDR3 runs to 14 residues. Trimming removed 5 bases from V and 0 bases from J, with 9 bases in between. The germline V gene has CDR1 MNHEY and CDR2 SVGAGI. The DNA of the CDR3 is TGTGCCAGCAGTAGGAGGGGTAGCACAGATACGCAGTATTTT. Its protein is CASSRRGSTDTQYF.

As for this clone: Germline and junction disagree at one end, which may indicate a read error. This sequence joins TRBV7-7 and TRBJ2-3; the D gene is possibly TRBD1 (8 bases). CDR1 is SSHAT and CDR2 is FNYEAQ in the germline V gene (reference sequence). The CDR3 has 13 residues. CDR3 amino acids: CASSLQGEGTQYF. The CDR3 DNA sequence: TGTGCTAGCAGCCTACAGGGGGAGGGTACGCAGTATTTT.

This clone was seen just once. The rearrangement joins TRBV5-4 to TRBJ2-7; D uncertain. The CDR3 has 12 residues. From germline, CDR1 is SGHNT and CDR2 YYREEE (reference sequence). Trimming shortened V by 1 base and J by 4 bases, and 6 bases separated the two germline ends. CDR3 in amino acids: CASSLNRYEQYF. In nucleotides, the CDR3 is TGTGCCAGCAGCTTGAACAGATACGAGCAGTACTTC.

The CDR3 is CATSADTSQYHEQYF. DNA of the CDR3: TGTGCCACCAGCGCGGACACTAGTCAGTACCACGAGCAGTACTTC. The chain couples TRBV15 to TRBJ2-7; D tentatively fits TRBD1 or TRBD2 (5 bases each). The CDR3 totals 15 residues. Germline V lookup: CDR1 LNHNV, CDR2 YYDKDF (reference sequence). The V end lost 5 bases, the J end lost 5 bases, and 19 bases lay between the germline ends.

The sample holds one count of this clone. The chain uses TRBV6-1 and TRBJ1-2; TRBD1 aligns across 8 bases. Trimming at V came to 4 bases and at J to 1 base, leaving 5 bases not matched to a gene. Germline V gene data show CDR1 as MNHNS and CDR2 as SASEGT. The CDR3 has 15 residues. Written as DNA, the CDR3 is TGTGCCAGCAGTGGTCAGACAGGGGATAACTATGGCTACACCTTC. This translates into CASSGQTGDNYGYTF.

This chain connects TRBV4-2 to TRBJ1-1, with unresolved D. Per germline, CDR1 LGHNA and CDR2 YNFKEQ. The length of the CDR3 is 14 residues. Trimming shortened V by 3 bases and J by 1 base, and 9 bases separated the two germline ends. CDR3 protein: CASSQREGNTEAFF. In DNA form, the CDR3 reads TGTGCCAGCAGCCAGAGGGAGGGGAACACTGAAGCTTTCTTT.

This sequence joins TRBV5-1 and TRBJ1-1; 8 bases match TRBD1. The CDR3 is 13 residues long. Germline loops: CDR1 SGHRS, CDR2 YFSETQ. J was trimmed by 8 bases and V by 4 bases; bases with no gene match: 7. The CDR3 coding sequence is TGCGCCAGCAGCCCCGACGACAGGGGAGAAGCTTTCTTT. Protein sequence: CASSPDDRGEAFF.

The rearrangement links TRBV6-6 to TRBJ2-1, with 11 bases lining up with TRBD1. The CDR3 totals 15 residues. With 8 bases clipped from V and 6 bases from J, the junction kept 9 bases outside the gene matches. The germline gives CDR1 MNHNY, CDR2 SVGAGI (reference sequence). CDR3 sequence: CASLPGQGASNEQFF. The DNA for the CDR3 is TGTGCCAGCCTACCTGGACAGGGGGCCAGCAATGAGCAGTTCTTC.

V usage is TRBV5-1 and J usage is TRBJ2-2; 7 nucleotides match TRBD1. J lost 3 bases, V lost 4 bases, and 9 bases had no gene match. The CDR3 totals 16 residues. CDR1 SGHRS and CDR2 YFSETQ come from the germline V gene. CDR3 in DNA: TGCGCCAGCAGCACCCACCGGACAGGAGACACCGGGGAGCTGTTTTTT. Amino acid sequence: CASSTHRTGDTGELFF.

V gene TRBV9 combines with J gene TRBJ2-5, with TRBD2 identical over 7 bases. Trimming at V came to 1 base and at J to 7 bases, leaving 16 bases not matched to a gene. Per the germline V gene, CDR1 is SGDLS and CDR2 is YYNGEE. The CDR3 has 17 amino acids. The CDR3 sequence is CASSVKGSGDGRGTQYF. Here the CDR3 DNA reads TGTGCCAGCAGCGTAAAAGGGAGCGGGGACGGACGCGGGACCCAGTACTTC.

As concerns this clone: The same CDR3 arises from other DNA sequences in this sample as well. The CDR3: CASSPRRESGEQYF. The CDR3 DNA sequence: TGTGCCAGCTCACCTAGACGGGAATCAGGGGAGCAGTACTTC. The gene calls are TRBV18 and TRBJ2-7, with D perhaps TRBD1 or TRBD2 (5 bases each). V was clipped by 3 bases and J by 7 bases, with 16 bases between them. CDR1 KGHSH and CDR2 LQKENI come from the germline V gene. CDR3 length: 14 amino acids.

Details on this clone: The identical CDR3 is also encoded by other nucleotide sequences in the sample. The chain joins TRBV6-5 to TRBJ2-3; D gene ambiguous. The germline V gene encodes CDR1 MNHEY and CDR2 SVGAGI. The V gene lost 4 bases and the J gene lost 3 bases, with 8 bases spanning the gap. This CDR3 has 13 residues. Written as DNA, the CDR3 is TGTGCCAGCAGTTTGCGGCGTACAGATACGCAGTATTTT. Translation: CASSLRRTDTQYF.

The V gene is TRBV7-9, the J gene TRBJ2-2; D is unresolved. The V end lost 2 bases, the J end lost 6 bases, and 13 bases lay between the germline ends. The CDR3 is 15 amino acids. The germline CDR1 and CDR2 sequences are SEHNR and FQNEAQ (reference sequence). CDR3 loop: CASSLRPGGAGELFF. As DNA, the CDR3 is TGTGCCAGCAGCTTAAGGCCCGGCGGCGCCGGGGAGCTGTTTTTT.

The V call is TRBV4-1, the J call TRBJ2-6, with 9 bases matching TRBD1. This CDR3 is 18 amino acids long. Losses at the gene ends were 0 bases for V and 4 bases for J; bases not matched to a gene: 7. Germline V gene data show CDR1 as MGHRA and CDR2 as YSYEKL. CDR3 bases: TGCGCCAGCAGCCAAGAGAGGACAGGGGCTCTGGGGGCCAACGTCCTGACTTTC. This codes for CASSQERTGALGANVLTF.

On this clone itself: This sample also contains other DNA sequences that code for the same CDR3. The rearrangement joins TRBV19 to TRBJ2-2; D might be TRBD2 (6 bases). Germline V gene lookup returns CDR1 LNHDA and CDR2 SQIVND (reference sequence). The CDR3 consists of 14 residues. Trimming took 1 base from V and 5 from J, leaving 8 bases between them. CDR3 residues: CASSIGSGTGELFF. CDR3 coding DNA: TGTGCCAGTAGTATAGGAAGCGGGACCGGGGAGCTGTTTTTT.

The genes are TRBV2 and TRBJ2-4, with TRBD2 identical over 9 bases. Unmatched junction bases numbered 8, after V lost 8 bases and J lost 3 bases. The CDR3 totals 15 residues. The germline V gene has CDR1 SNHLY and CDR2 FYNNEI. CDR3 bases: TGTGCCAGCGGCCAGCGGGGGGCGAACAAAAACATTCAGTACTTC. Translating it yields CASGQRGANKNIQYF.

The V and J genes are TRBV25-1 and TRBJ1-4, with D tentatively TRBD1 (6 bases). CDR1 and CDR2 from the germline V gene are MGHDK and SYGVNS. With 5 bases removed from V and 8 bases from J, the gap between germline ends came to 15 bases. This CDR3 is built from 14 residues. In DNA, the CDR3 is TGTGCCAGCAGTCAACAGGGAAAGGGGGAAAAACTGTTTTTT. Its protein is CASSQQGKGEKLFF.

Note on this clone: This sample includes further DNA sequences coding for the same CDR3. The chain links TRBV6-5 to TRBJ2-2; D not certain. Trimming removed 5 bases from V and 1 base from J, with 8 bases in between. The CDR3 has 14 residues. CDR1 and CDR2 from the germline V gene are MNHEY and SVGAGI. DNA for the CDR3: TGTGCCAGCAGTAGGACGGGGAACACCGGGGAGCTGTTTTTT. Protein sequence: CASSRTGNTGELFF.